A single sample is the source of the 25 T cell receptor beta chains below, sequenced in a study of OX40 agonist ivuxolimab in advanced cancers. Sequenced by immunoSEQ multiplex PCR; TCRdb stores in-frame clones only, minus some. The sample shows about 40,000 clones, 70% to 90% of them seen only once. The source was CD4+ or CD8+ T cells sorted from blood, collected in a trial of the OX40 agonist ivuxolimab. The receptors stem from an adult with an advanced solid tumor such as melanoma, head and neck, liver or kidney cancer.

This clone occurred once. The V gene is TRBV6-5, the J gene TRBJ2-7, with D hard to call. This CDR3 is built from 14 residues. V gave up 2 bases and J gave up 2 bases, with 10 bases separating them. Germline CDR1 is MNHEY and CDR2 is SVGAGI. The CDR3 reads CASSYAGETYEQYF. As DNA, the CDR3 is TGTGCCAGCAGTTACGCTGGGGAAACCTACGAGCAGTACTTC.

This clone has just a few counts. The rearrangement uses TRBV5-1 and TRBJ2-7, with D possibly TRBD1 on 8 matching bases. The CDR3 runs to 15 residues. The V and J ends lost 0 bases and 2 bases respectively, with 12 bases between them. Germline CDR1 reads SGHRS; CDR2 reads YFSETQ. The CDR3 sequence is CASSLEQGGPYEQYF. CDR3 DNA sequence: TGCGCCAGCAGCTTGGAACAGGGGGGGCCCTACGAGCAGTACTTC. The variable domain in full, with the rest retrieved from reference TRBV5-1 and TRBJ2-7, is KAGVTQTPRYLIKTRGQQVTLSCSPISGHRSVSWYQQTPGQGLQFLFEYFSETQRNKGNFPGRFSGRQFSNSRSEMNVSTLELGDSALYLCASSLEQGGPYEQYFGPGTRLTVT.

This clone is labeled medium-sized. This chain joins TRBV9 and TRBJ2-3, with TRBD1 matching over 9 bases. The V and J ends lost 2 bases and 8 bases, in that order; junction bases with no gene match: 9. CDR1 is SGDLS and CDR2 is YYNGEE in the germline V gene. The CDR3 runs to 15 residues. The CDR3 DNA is TGTGCCAGCAGCGTGGGGACAGGGTTGGGAGGTACGCAGTATTTT. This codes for CASSVGTGLGGTQYF.

CDR3 residues: CASTEPFTDRVAQYF. DNA for the CDR3: TGTGCCAGCACTGAACCGTTTACTGACAGGGTGGCGCAGTATTTT. The chain has TRBV6-6 and TRBJ2-3; 7 bases agree with TRBD1. Losses at the gene ends were 7 bases for V and 10 bases for J; bases not matched to a gene: 17. Germline loops: CDR1 MNHNY, CDR2 SVGAGI (reference sequence). The CDR3 covers 15 residues.

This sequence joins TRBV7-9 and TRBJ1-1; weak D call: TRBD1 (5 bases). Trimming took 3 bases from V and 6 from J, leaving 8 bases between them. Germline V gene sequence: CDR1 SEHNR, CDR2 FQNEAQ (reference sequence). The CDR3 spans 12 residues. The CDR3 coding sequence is TGTGCCAGCAGCTTTTCGGGGGCTGAAGCTTTCTTT. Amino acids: CASSFSGAEAFF.

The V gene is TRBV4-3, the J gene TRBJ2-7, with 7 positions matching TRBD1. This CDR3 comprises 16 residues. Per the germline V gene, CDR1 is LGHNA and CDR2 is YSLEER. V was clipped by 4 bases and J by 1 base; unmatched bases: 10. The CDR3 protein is CASSREGTVDSYEQYF. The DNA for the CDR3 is TGCGCCAGCAGCCGAGAGGGGACAGTCGATTCCTACGAGCAGTACTTC.

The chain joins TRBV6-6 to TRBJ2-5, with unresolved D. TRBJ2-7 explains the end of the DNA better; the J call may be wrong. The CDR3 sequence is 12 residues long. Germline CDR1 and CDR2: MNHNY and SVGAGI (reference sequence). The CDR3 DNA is TGTGCCAGCAGTTTCTCTCGGGACGAGCAGTACTTC. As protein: CASSFSRDEQYF.

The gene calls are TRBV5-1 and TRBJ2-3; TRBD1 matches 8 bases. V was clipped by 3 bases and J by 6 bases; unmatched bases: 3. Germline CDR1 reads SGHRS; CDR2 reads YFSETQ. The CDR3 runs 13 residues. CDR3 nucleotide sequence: TGCGCCAGCAGCTATCAGGGGGCGGATACGCAGTATTTT. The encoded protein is CASSYQGADTQYF.

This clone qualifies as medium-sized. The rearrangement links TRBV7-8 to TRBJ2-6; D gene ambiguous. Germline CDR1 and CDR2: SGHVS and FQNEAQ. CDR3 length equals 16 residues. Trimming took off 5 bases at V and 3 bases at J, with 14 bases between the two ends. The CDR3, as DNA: TGTGCCAGCAGCCCAAACCCGGGTGGTGGGGCCAACGTCCTGACTTTC. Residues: CASSPNPGGGANVLTF.

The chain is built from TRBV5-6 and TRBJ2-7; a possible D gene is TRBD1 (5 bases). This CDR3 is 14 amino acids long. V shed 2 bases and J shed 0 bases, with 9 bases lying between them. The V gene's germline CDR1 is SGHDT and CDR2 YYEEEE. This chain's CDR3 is CASSLQANSYEQYF. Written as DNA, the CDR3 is TGTGCCAGCAGCTTACAGGCCAACTCCTACGAGCAGTACTTC.

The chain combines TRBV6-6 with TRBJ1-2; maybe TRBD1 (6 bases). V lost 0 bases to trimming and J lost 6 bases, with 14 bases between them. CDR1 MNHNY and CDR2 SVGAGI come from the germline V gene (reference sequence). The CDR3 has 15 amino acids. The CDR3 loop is CASSYSPLGGDGYTF. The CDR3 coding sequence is TGTGCCAGCAGTTACTCCCCTCTGGGGGGCGATGGCTACACCTTC.

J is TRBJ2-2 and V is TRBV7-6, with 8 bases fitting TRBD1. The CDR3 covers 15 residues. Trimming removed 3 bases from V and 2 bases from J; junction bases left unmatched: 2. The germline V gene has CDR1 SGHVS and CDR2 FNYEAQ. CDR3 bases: TGTGCCAGCAGCTTCGACAGGGGTAACACCGGGGAGCTGTTTTTT. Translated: CASSFDRGNTGELFF.

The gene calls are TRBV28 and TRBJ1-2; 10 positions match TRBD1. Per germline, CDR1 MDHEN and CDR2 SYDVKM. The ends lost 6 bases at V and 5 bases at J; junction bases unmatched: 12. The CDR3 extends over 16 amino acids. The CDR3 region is CASSAPVWTGGYGYTF. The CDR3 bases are TGTGCCAGCAGCGCCCCGGTCTGGACAGGGGGATATGGCTACACCTTC.

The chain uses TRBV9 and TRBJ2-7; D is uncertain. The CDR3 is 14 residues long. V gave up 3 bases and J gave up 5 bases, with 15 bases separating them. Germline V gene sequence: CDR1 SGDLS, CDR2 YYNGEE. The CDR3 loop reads CASSAEWGAHEQYF. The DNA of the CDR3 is TGTGCCAGCAGCGCCGAATGGGGTGCCCACGAGCAGTACTTC.

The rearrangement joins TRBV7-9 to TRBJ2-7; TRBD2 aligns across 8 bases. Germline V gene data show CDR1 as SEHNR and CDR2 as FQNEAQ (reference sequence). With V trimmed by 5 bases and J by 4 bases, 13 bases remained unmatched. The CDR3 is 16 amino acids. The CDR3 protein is CASSQGGGGRIYEQYF. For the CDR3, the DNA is TGTGCCAGCAGCCAAGGTGGAGGCGGGAGGATTTACGAGCAGTACTTC.

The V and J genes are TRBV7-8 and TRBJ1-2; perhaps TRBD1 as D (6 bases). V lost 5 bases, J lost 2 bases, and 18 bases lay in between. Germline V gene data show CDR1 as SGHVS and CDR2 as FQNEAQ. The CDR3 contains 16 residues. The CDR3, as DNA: TGTGCCAGCAGCCGCTCGCAAGGGGGAACCAACTATGGCTACACCTTC. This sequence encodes CASSRSQGGTNYGYTF.

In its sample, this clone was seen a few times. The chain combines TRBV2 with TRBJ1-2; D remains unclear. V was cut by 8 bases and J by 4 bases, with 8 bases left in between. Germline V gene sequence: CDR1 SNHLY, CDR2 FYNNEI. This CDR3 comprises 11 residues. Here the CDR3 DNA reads TGTGCCAGCTTTCTTAGCTATGGCTACACCTTC. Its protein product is CASFLSYGYTF.

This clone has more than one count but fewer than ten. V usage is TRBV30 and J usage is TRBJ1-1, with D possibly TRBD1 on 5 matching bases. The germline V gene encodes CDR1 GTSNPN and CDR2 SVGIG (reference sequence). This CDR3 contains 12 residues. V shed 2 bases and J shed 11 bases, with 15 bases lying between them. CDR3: CAWSPPWTMAFF. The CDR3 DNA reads TGTGCCTGGAGTCCCCCCTGGACAATGGCTTTCTTT.

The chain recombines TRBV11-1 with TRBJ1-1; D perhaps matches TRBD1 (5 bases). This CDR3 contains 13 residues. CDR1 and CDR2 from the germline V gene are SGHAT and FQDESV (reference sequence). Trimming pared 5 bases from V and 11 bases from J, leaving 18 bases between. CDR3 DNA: TGTGCCAGCAGCGACAGACAGTTCTTGTTGGCTTTCTTT. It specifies CASSDRQFLLAFF.

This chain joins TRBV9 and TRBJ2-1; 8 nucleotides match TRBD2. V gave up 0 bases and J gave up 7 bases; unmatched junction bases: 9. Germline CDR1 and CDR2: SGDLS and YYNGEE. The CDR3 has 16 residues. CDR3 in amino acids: CASSVDGGGPRNEQFF. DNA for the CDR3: TGTGCCAGCAGCGTAGATGGCGGGGGGCCGCGAAATGAGCAGTTCTTC.

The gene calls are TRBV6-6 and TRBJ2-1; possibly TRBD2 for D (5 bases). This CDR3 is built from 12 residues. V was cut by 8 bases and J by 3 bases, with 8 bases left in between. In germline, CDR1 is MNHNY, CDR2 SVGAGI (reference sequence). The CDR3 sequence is CASGLYYNEQFF. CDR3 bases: TGTGCCAGCGGACTTTACTACAATGAGCAGTTCTTC.

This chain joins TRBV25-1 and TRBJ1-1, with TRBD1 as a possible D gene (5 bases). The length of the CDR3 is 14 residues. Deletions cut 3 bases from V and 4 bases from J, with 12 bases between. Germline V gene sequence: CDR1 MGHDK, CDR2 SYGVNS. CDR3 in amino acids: CASSDGGEVTEAFF. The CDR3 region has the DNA TGTGCCAGCAGTGACGGGGGGGAGGTCACTGAAGCTTTCTTT. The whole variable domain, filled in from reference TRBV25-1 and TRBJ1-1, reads EADIYQTPRYLVIGTGKKITLECSQTMGHDKMYWYQQDPGMELHLIHYSYGVNSTEKGDLSSESTVSRIRTEHFPLTLESARPSHTSQYLCASSDGGEVTEAFFGQGTRLTVV.

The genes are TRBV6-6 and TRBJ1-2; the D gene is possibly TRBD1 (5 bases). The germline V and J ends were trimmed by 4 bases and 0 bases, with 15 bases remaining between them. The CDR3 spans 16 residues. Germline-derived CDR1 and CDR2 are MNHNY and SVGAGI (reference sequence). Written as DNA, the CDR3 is TGTGCCAGCAGTTCCCAGGGTTCGCCTACTAACTATGGCTACACCTTC. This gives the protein CASSSQGSPTNYGYTF.

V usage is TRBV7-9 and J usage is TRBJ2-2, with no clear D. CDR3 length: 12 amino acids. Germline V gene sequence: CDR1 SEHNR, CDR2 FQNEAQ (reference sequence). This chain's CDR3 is CADLRQTGELFF. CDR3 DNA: TGTGCAGACCTAAGACAAACCGGGGAGCTGTTTTTT.

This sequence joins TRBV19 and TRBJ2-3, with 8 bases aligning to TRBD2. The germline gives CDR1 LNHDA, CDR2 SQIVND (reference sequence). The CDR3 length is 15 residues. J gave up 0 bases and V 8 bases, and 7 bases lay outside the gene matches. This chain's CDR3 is CASSGLAPSTDTQYF. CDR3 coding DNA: TGTGCCAGTTCCGGACTAGCCCCTAGCACAGATACGCAGTATTTT.